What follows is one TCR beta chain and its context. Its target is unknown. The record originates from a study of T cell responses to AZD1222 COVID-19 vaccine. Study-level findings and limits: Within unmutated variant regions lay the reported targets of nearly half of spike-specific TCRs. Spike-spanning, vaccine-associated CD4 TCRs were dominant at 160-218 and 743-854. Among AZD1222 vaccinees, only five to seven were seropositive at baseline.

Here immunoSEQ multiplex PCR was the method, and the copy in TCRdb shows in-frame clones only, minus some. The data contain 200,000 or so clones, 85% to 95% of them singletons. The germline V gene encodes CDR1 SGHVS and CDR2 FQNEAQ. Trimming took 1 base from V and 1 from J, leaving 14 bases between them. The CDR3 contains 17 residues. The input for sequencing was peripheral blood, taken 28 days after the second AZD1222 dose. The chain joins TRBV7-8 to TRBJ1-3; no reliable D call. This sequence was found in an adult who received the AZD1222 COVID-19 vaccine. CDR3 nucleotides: TGTGCCAGCAGCTTAGAGTCAGCCGGTCCGTCTGGAAACACCATATATTTT. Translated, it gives CASSLESAGPSGNTIYF.